Listed below are T cell receptor beta chains from one sample, sequenced in a study of control samples from healthy donors and cancer patients. Sequencing used immunoSEQ multiplex PCR; TCRdb keeps in-frame clones, though not all of them. The sample records about 120,000 clones, 93% being singletons. The sample was blood. The source is a man in his thirties or forties in good health. CDR3s include the opening cysteine and the closing phenylalanine or tryptophan. Fields, in order: V gene, clone size, J gene, D gene, CDR3 protein, CDR3 DNA. A D gene is named only where the DNA matches it firmly. Some rows mark clone size as missing; the rest say once, few, many or name a class of expanded clone.

V gene: TRBV7-6; clone size: once; J gene: TRBJ2-3; D gene: NA; CDR3 protein: CASSLVWWGETQVSDTQYF; CDR3 DNA: TGTGCCAGCAGCTTAGTCTGGTGGGGGGAGACGCAAGTTTCCGATACGCAGTATTTT
V gene: TRBV24-1; clone size: NA; J gene: TRBJ2-3; D gene: TRBD2; CDR3 protein: CATSDLGGRGTDTQYF; CDR3 DNA: TGTGCCACCAGTGATCTGGGAGGGAGAGGCACAGATACGCAGTATTTT
V gene: TRBV3-1/TRBV3-2; clone size: NA; J gene: TRBJ1-6; D gene: TRBD1; CDR3 protein: CASSQAQGVSPLHF; CDR3 DNA: TGTGCCAGCAGCCAAGCCCAGGGGGTTTCACCCCTCCACTTT
V gene: TRBV12-1; clone size: NA; J gene: TRBJ2-3; D gene: NA; CDR3 protein: CASSPFKGQTDADTQYF; CDR3 DNA: TGTGCCAGCAGCCCTTTCAAGGGCCAGACAGATGCAGATACGCAGTATTTT
V gene: TRBV6-4; clone size: NA; J gene: TRBJ1-4; D gene: NA; CDR3 protein: CASSDRDCPMRKKLFF; CDR3 DNA: TGTGCCAGCAGTGACAGGGACTGCCCTATGCGGAAAAAACTGTTTTTT
V gene: TRBV7-9; clone size: once; J gene: TRBJ2-3; D gene: NA; CDR3 protein: CASSPIGGDRFGTQYF; CDR3 DNA: TGTGCCAGCAGCCCCATTGGGGGCGATAGATTCGGTACGCAGTATTTT
V gene: TRBV2; clone size: NA; J gene: TRBJ1-2; D gene: TRBD1; CDR3 protein: CASSEASGGDGYTF; CDR3 DNA: TGTGCCAGCAGTGAAGCCTCAGGGGGTGATGGCTACACCTTC
V gene: TRBV15; clone size: NA; J gene: TRBJ1-2; D gene: TRBD1; CDR3 protein: CATSRGPAGGFYGYTF; CDR3 DNA: TGTGCCACCAGCAGAGGCCCCGCAGGGGGCTTCTATGGCTACACCTTC
V gene: TRBV5-4; clone size: NA; J gene: TRBJ1-1; D gene: NA; CDR3 protein: CASSLARGNTEAFF; CDR3 DNA: TGTGCCAGCAGCTTGGCCAGGGGGAACACTGAAGCTTTCTTT
V gene: TRBV19; clone size: NA; J gene: TRBJ2-5; D gene: TRBD2; CDR3 protein: CASSIGVAGGWETQYF; CDR3 DNA: TGTGCCAGTAGTATAGGGGTAGCGGGGGGTTGGGAGACCCAGTACTTC
V gene: TRBV2; clone size: NA; J gene: TRBJ2-3; D gene: NA; CDR3 protein: CASTNDLGTGGTDTQYF; CDR3 DNA: TGTGCCAGCACAAACGACCTAGGGACTGGCGGGACAGATACGCAGTATTTT
V gene: TRBV6-1; clone size: NA; J gene: TRBJ1-2; D gene: NA; CDR3 protein: CASSEARGSANYGYTF; CDR3 DNA: TGTGCCAGCAGTGAAGCGCGGGGGTCGGCTAACTATGGCTACACCTTC
V gene: TRBV6-5; clone size: NA; J gene: TRBJ2-3; D gene: NA; CDR3 protein: CASTQRGAGTDTQYF; CDR3 DNA: TGTGCCAGCACCCAAAGAGGGGCAGGGACAGATACGCAGTATTTT
V gene: TRBV3-1/TRBV3-2; clone size: NA; J gene: TRBJ2-3; D gene: NA; CDR3 protein: CASSQDHHGTQYF; CDR3 DNA: TGTGCCAGCAGCCAAGATCATCACGGTACGCAGTATTTT
V gene: TRBV3-1/TRBV3-2; clone size: NA; J gene: TRBJ1-3; D gene: NA; CDR3 protein: CASSTRVKGGNTIYF; CDR3 DNA: TGTGCCAGCAGTACCAGGGTGAAGGGTGGAAACACCATATATTTT
V gene: TRBV6-1; clone size: NA; J gene: TRBJ2-7; D gene: NA; CDR3 protein: CASSERGWRSEQYF; CDR3 DNA: TGTGCCAGCAGTGAGAGGGGATGGAGAAGTGAGCAGTACTTC
V gene: TRBV4-2; clone size: NA; J gene: TRBJ2-3; D gene: NA; CDR3 protein: CASSQASLVGGRTDTQYF; CDR3 DNA: TGTGCCAGCAGCCAAGCAAGTCTAGTAGGGGGGAGAACAGATACGCAGTATTTT
V gene: TRBV27; clone size: NA; J gene: TRBJ1-1; D gene: NA; CDR3 protein: CASSRGPGGTEAFF; CDR3 DNA: TGTGCCAGCAGTAGGGGCCCAGGCGGCACTGAAGCTTTCTTT
V gene: TRBV6-5; clone size: few; J gene: TRBJ1-5; D gene: NA; CDR3 protein: CASSYSGDHQPQHF; CDR3 DNA: TGTGCCAGCAGTTACTCTGGGGACCATCAGCCCCAGCATTTT
V gene: TRBV18; clone size: NA; J gene: TRBJ2-7; D gene: NA; CDR3 protein: CASSIGLSSYEQYF; CDR3 DNA: TGTGCCAGCTCGATAGGGTTAAGCTCCTACGAGCAGTACTTC
V gene: TRBV28; clone size: NA; J gene: TRBJ2-5; D gene: NA; CDR3 protein: CASSLVEGLETQYF; CDR3 DNA: TGTGCCAGCAGTTTAGTGGAGGGGCTGGAGACCCAGTACTTC
V gene: TRBV11-2; clone size: NA; J gene: TRBJ1-1; D gene: NA; CDR3 protein: CASSLVRGRTEAFF; CDR3 DNA: TGTGCCAGCAGCTTAGTAAGGGGCCGCACTGAAGCTTTCTTT
V gene: TRBV6-5; clone size: NA; J gene: TRBJ1-2; D gene: NA; CDR3 protein: CASSRGESNYGYTF; CDR3 DNA: TGTGCCAGTAGTCGAGGAGAGAGTAACTATGGCTACACCTTC
V gene: TRBV28; clone size: once; J gene: TRBJ1-1; D gene: NA; CDR3 protein: CASSPPGGTNTEAFF; CDR3 DNA: TGTGCCAGCAGTCCCCCGGGGGGGACCAACACTGAAGCTTTCTTT
V gene: TRBV7-8; clone size: NA; J gene: TRBJ2-2; D gene: NA; CDR3 protein: CASSLEGSGTGELFF; CDR3 DNA: TGTGCCAGCAGCTTGGAGGGGTCGGGCACCGGGGAGCTGTTTTTT
V gene: TRBV12-3/TRBV12-4; clone size: few; J gene: TRBJ2-3; D gene: NA; CDR3 protein: CASSSPGDNTQYF; CDR3 DNA: TGTGCCAGCAGTTCCCCGGGTGACAATACGCAGTATTTT
V gene: TRBV9; clone size: NA; J gene: TRBJ2-7; D gene: TRBD1; CDR3 protein: CASSANPGTASYEQYF; CDR3 DNA: TGTGCCAGCAGCGCAAACCCCGGGACAGCCAGTTACGAGCAGTACTTC
V gene: TRBV7-2; clone size: NA; J gene: TRBJ1-3; D gene: TRBD1; CDR3 protein: CASSRGTANTIYF; CDR3 DNA: TGTGCCAGCAGCCGAGGGACAGCAAACACCATATATTTT
V gene: TRBV7-2; clone size: few; J gene: TRBJ1-2; D gene: NA; CDR3 protein: CASSLGGTNYGYTF; CDR3 DNA: TGTGCCAGCAGCTTAGGCGGAACTAACTATGGCTACACCTTC
V gene: TRBV5-5; clone size: NA; J gene: TRBJ1-2; D gene: TRBD1; CDR3 protein: CASSRDRGAYGYTF; CDR3 DNA: TGTGCCAGCAGCCGGGACAGGGGGGCCTATGGCTACACCTTC
V gene: TRBV28; clone size: NA; J gene: TRBJ2-5; D gene: NA; CDR3 protein: CASIPLAEGAGETQYF; CDR3 DNA: TGTGCCAGCATTCCCCTGGCGGAGGGGGCGGGAGAGACCCAGTACTTC